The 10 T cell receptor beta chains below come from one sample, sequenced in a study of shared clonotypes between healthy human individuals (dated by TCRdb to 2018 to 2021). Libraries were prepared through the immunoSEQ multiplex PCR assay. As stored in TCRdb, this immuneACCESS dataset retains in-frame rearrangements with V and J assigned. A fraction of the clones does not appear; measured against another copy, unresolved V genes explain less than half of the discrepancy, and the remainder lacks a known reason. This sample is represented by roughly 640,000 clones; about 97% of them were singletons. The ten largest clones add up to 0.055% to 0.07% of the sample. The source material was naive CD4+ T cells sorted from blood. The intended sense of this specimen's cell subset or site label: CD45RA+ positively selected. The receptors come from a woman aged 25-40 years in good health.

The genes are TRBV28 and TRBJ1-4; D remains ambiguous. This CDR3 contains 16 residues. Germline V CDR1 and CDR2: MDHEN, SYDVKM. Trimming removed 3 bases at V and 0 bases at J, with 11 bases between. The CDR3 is CASSLPGRSTNEKLFF. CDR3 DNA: TGTGCCAGCAGTTTGCCTGGCCGTTCAACTAATGAAAAACTGTTTTTT.

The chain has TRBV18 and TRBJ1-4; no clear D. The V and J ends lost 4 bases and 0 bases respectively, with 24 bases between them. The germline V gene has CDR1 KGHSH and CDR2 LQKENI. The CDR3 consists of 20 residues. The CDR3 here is CASSQMGYRVAVATNEKLFF. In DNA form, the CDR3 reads TGTGCCAGCTCACAAATGGGATACAGAGTCGCGGTTGCAACTAATGAAAAACTGTTTTTT.

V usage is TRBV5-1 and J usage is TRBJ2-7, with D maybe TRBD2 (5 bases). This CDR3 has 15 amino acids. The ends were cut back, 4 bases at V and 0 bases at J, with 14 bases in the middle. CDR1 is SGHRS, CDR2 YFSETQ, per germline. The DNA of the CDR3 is TGCGCCAGCAGCGTGGACCCGGACTCCTCCTACGAGCAGTACTTC. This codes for CASSVDPDSSYEQYF.

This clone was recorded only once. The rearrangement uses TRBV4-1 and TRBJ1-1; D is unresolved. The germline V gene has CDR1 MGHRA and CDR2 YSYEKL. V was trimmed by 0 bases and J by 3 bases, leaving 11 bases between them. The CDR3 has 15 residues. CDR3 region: CASSQETFAYTEAFF. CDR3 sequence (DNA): TGCGCCAGCAGCCAAGAAACCTTTGCCTACACTGAAGCTTTCTTT.

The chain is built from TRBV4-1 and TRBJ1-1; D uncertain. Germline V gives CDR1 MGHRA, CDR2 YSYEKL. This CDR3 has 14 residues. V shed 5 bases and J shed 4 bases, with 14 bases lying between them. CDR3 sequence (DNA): TGCGCCAGCAGCTCTTTAAGGGCACCCACTGAAGCTTTCTTT. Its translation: CASSSLRAPTEAFF.

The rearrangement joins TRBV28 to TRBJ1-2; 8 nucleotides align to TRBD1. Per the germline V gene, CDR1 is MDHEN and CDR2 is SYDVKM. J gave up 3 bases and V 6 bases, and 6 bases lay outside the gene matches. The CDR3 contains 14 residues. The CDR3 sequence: CASRLTGAYYGYTF. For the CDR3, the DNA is TGTGCCAGCAGGCTGACAGGGGCCTACTATGGCTACACCTTC.

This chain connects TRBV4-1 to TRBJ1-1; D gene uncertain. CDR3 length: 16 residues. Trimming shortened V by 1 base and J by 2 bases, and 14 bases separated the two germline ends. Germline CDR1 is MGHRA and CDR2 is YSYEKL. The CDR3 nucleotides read TGCGCCAGCAGCCAAGTCGATTCACCCCGAAACACTGAAGCTTTCTTT. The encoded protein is CASSQVDSPRNTEAFF.

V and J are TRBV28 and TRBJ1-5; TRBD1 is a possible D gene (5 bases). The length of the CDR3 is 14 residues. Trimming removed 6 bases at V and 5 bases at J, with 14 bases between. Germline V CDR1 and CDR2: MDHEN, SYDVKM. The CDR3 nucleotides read TGTGCCAGCAGAGATGGGGGAGGAGATCAGCCCCAGCATTTT. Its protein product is CASRDGGGDQPQHF.

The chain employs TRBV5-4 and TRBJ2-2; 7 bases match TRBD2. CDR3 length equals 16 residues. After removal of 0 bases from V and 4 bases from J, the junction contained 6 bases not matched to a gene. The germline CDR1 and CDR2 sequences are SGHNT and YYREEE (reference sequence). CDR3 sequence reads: CASSLAQLAPTGELFF. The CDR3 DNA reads TGTGCCAGCAGCTTGGCCCAACTAGCGCCCACCGGGGAGCTGTTTTTT.

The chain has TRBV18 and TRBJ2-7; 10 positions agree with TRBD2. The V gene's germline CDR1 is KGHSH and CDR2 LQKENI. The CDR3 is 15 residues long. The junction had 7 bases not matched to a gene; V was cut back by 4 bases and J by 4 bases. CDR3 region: CASSLSTGLAYEQYF. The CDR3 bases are TGTGCCAGCTCACTCTCAACGGGACTAGCGTACGAGCAGTACTTC.